The rows below give T cell receptor beta chains drawn from one sample of a study of T cell clonotyping in hematopoietic cell transplantation. Generated by immunoSEQ multiplex PCR, the TCRdb table keeps only in-frame clones and is missing some. The sample has some 28,000 clones, roughly 84% seen once. The sequenced sample was peripheral blood mononuclear cells, obtained before stem cell transplant. All receptors come from a man aged 35-49 years with acute myeloid leukemia. Some clones in this sample may be carry-over from other donors' samples. CDR3s include the opening cysteine and the closing phenylalanine or tryptophan. D genes are given only for firm matches. Clone size is stated in some rows and not others, as once, few, many or a class when expanded.

d_gene,j_gene,v_gene,abundance,CDR3aa,CDR3nt
TRBD2,TRBJ2-7,TRBV29-1,NA,CSATGTRAVEQYF,TGCAGCGCAACCGGGACTAGGGCGGTCGAGCAGTACTTC
NA,TRBJ2-1,TRBV30,NA,CAWSGIVVGEQFF,TGTGCCTGGAGCGGGATAGTTGTTGGTGAGCAGTTCTTC
NA,TRBJ1-1,TRBV11-3,NA,CASSLRGRINTEAFF,TGTGCCAGCAGCTTACGAGGACGGATCAACACTGAAGCTTTCTTT
TRBD2,TRBJ2-7,TRBV11-3,NA,CASSPRLAGIEDEQYF,TGTGCCAGCAGCCCGCGACTAGCGGGTATAGAGGACGAGCAGTACTTC
TRBD2,TRBJ2-7,TRBV5-1,NA,CASSPQREGSYEQYF,TGCGCCAGCAGCCCGCAGCGGGAGGGCTCCTACGAGCAGTACTTC
NA,TRBJ1-1,TRBV5-1,NA,CASSGMGRGDTEAFF,TGCGCCAGCAGCGGCATGGGGAGGGGGGACACTGAAGCTTTCTTT
TRBD1,TRBJ1-5,TRBV19,few,CASAPGTGGFQPQHF,TGTGCCAGTGCCCCCGGGACAGGGGGCTTTCAGCCCCAGCATTTT
NA,TRBJ1-1,TRBV7-8,NA,CASSLLSSTGLGTEAFF,TGTGCCAGCAGCTTGTTATCTTCAACAGGGCTGGGGACTGAAGCTTTCTTT
NA,TRBJ1-6,TRBV6-6,NA,CASSYSGGESNSPLHF,TGTGCCAGCAGTTACTCTGGCGGGGAATCTAATTCACCCCTCCACTTT
NA,TRBJ2-7,TRBV19,few,CASSPYREFGEQYF,TGTGCCAGTAGTCCCTACAGGGAGTTCGGCGAGCAGTACTTC
NA,TRBJ1-5,TRBV2,few,CASTDSSSNQPQHF,TGTGCCAGCACGGACAGTTCTAGCAATCAGCCCCAGCATTTT